This paragraph covers one TCR beta chain sequence. This record comes from a study of blood T cell repertoires in COVID-19. Study summary: Sources were T cells, B-cell-depleted T cells, or PBMCs; the material itself was cDNA or gDNA.

V lost 6 bases and J 4 bases, leaving 12 bases between the germline ends. Germline V gene lookup returns CDR1 MNHEY and CDR2 SVGAGI. The CDR3 runs 13 residues. TCRdb keeps only in-frame clones here, not all; method: immunoSEQ multiplex PCR. This sample has tens of thousands of clones, with roughly 77% found just once. The sample comprised peripheral blood. The chain combines TRBV6-5 with TRBJ2-5; maybe TRBD2 (6 bases). This clonotype originated in a man at least 80 years old with acute or convalescent COVID-19. The CDR3 DNA sequence: TGTGCCAGCAGGTCCGGGACTGTAGAGACCCAGTACTTC. Translated, it gives CASRSGTVETQYF.